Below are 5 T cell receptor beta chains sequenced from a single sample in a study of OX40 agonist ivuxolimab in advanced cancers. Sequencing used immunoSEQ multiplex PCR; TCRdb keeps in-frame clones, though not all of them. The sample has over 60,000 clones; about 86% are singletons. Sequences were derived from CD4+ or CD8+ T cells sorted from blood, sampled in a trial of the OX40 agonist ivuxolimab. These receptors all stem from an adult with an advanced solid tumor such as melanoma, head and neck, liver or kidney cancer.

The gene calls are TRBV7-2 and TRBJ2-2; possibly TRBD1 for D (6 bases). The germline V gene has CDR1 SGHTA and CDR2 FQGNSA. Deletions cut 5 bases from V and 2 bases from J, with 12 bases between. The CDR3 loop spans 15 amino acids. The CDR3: CASSPMTGNTGELFF. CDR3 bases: TGTGCCAGCAGCCCCATGACAGGAAACACCGGGGAGCTGTTTTTT. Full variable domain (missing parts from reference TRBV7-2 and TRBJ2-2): GAGVSQSPSNKVTEKGKDVELRCDPISGHTALYWYRQSLGQGLEFLIYFQGNSAPDKSGLPSDRFSAERTGGSVSTLTIQRTQQEDSAVYLCASSPMTGNTGELFFGEGSRLTVL.

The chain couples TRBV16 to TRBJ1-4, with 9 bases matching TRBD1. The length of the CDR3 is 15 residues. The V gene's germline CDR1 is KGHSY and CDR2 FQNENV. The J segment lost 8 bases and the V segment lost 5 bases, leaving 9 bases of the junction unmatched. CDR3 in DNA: TGTGCCAGCAGCGCGTCGGGGACAGGGAGGGAAAAACTGTTTTTT. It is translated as CASSASGTGREKLFF. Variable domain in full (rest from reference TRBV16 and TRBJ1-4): GEEVAQTPKHLVRGEGQKAKLYCAPIKGHSYVFWYQQVLKNEFKFLISFQNENVFDETGMPKERFSAKCLPNSPCSLEIQATKLEDSAVYFCASSASGTGREKLFFGSGTQLSVL.

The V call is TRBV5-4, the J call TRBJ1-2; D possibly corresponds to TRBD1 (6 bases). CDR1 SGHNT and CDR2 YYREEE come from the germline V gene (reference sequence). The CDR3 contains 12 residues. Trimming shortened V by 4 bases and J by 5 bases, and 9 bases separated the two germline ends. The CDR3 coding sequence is TGTGCCAGCAGCCAGACAGGTTATGGCTACACCTTC. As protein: CASSQTGYGYTF.

The DNA for the CDR3 is TGTGCCAGTAGTCGCAGCGGGAGGACTACGGGGGAGACCCAGTACTTC. Residues: CASSRSGRTTGETQYF. The J gene is TRBJ2-5, the V gene TRBV19; 9 nucleotides align to TRBD2. This CDR3 spans 16 amino acids. CDR1 and CDR2 (germline): LNHDA, SQIVND (reference sequence). V lost 5 bases to trimming and J lost 5 bases; unmatched junction nucleotides: 12.

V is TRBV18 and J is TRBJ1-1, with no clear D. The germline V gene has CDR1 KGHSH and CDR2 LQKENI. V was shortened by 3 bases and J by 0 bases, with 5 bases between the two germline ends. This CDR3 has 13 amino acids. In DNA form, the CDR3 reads TGTGCCAGCTCACCCCCCGTGAACACTGAAGCTTTCTTT. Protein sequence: CASSPPVNTEAFF.